Given below is one TCR beta chain in context. The antigen it recognizes is unknown. No clone much larger than this one lies a single base away; base qualities are absent. From cysteine to phenylalanine, the CDR3 is 15 amino acids long. Only the CDR3 DNA stays, 45 bases, in frame from base 1. Trimming removed 6 bases from V and 0 bases from J; the gene matches leave 5 bases unexplained. As encoded in the germline V gene, CDR1 is SGHAT while CDR2 is FQNNGV. Each collaborating institution followed its own protocols to collect whole blood in K2EDTA tubes. For TCRbeta analysis, collaborators shipped samples in one of three forms: frozen whole blood, isolated PBMCs, or DNA extracted from either of those sample types. This sample was taken from a study of blood T cell repertoires in COVID-19 (dated by TCRdb to the early 2020s). Looking at the study overall: Collaborator samples came from the United States, Italy and Spain and covered acute and convalescent phases of COVID-19. The samples were drawn from the first 160 participants of the ongoing ImmuneRACE study and from 950 to 1,500 subjects provided by 6 global collaborators. The prospective study material was composed of cDNA or gDNA derived from T cells, B-cell-depleted T cells, or PBMCs. The dataset comprised deeply sampled blood TCRbeta repertoires from subjects exposed to, actively infected with, or recovered from COVID-19. The repertoires were released in a freely available public database meant as a resource for research on the immune response to SARS-CoV-2. HLA class I and class II types, where available, came from metadata supplied by the sample provider rather than from assay-based typing. The sample metadata nearly always contained a de-identified subject ID, COVID-19 status, age in years and sex.

TCRbeta CDR3 regions were amplified from genomic DNA using the immunoSEQ Assay, a bias-controlled multiplex PCR. The authors' pipeline ran thus. Nucleated cell counts per sample were estimated from amplification of reference gene primers within the assay. To quantify the absolute abundance of each unique TCRbeta CDR3 rearrangement, sequence reads were collapsed and filtered. For each sample, productive Simpson clonality was calculated by taking the square root of Simpson's diversity index across productive rearrangements. TCRdb took over this immuneACCESS table, retaining in-frame rearrangements with V and J assigned. Such tables are incomplete; in checked studies, under half of the missing clones stem from an unresolved V gene, and the remainder is unexplained. Clone size and the V and J calls come from that table; the DNA yielded D and trimming. Recorded for this sample are roughly 120,000 clones; 85% to 90% of them occurred a single time. The biggest ten clones account for approximately 3.5% of the sample.

General study outcomes and caveats: The quantity of clinical and demographic metadata differed by source and by participant and was supplied without curation.

The sequence joins TRBV11-2 to TRBJ2-4, with 7 bases matching TRBD2. The receptor was isolated from a woman in her forties or fifties with acute or convalescent COVID-19. The sample taken for sequencing was peripheral blood. In nucleotides, the sequence is TGTGCCAGCAGAAACCCGGGGGGAGCCAAAAACATTCAGTACTTC. It encodes CASRNPGGAKNIQYF. The CDR3, completed at both ends by the reference TRBV11-2 and TRBJ2-4 genes, gives the full variable domain EAGVAQSPRYKIIEKRQSVAFWCNPISGHATLYWYQQILGQGPKLLIQFQNNGVVDDSQLPKDRFSAERLKGVDSTLKIQPAKLEDSAVYLCASRNPGGAKNIQYFGAGTRLSVL.